This TCR beta chain was identified in a study of control samples from healthy donors and cancer patients. The CDR3 sequence is 12 residues long. V was clipped by 4 bases and J by 5 bases, with 6 bases between them. Germline assignment: CDR1 MGHRA and CDR2 YSYEKL. Repertoires were generated with immunoSEQ multiplex PCR, while TCRdb's copy carries only in-frame clones and drops some. The repertoire holds about 130,000 clones, approximately 90% seen once, with 3.2% in the top ten. The specimen was blood. The chain uses TRBV4-1 and TRBJ2-1, with D tentatively TRBD2 (6 bases). The origin of this receptor is a man aged 45-65 years in good health. The CDR3 region is CASSPGDNEQFF. In DNA, the CDR3 is TGCGCCAGCAGCCCGGGGGACAATGAGCAGTTCTTC.